Listed here is a single T cell receptor beta chain. The antigen is undetermined. The data were obtained in a study of human T cells and chemical hapten exposure. About the research overall: The sensitizer, 2% DPC, was used on approximately 2 cm by approximately 2 cm of upper inner arm skin.

Study observations and caveats: Sensitization with DPC brought no change to TCRs above 1 in 1000 in frequency. Significantly more large CDR3 similarity clusters arose among expanded TCRs than among controls.

Time point of the sample: pre-sensitization, week 0. The treatment is: therapeutic diphenylcyclopropenone sensitization with weekly scalp DPC. In the original analysis: Counts of TCRs in each sample centred on a median of 95,638 and extended from around 24,000 to 710,000. In TCRdb, the RACE reads were re-called with MiXCR into one record per CDR3 protein. The V and J calls and clone size are TCRdb's, not the authors'. The sample lists more than 80,000 distinct CDR3 sequences; 12% were seen once. Per germline, CDR1 LGHNA and CDR2 YSLEER. V lost 4 bases and J 7 bases, leaving 11 bases between the germline ends. The CDR3 contains 13 residues.

The sample in question was whole blood, obtained in connection with sensitization to the hapten diphenylcyclopropenone (DPC). This chain uses TRBV4-3 with TRBJ1-5; no firm D call. This TCR was sampled from a woman between 50 and 59 years old with alopecia areata. Some clones in this sample may be carry-over from other donors' samples. The CDR3 DNA follows: TGCGCCAGCAGCCCAAACGGACGGCAGCCCCAGCATTTT. Translating gives CASSPNGRQPQHF.